This TCR beta chain was captured in a study of blood T cell repertoires in COVID-19. Study in general: Acute and convalescent COVID-19 samples came from the United States, Italy and Spain. The analysed material was cDNA or gDNA that came from T cells, B-cell-depleted T cells, or PBMCs.

Trimming cost V 10 bases and J 12 bases, with 22 bases left between them. From germline, CDR1 is MNHEY and CDR2 SMNVEV (reference sequence). This CDR3 has 14 residues. In the original analysis: Estimated nucleated cell counts came from reference gene primer amplification. The table came from immunoSEQ multiplex PCR; TCRdb's copy has only in-frame clones and leaves some out. V and J calls and clone size are copied from that table; D and trimming were computed from the DNA. The sample has roughly 350,000 clones; 85% are singletons. The sequenced sample consisted of peripheral blood. This clonotype originated in a woman younger than 35 with acute or convalescent COVID-19. The chain recombines TRBV27 with TRBJ1-6; D is possibly TRBD1 (6 bases). The CDR3 DNA follows: TGTGCCACCGAGTTGCGGGCAGGGGTGGAACCCCTCCACTTT. This sequence encodes CATELRAGVEPLHF.